This T cell receptor beta chain appears in the sequencing data of a study of T cell responses to AZD1222 COVID-19 vaccine. Study details: Pooled samples include second doses given at about 4 or 12 weeks. General study points: Reports say nearly half of spike-specific TCRs go after unmutated variant regions.

Comments on this clone: Its antigen is not known.

Libraries were prepared by immunoSEQ multiplex PCR; TCRdb keeps only in-frame clonotypes and omits some of them. Found here are about 160,000 clones, about 89% of them singletons; the top ten hold 1.5% to 2%. This specimen consisted of peripheral blood, obtained on day 0 of AZD1222 vaccination. The receptor was derived from an adult in good health.

The CDR3 DNA is TGTGCCAGCAGCTGGGGGACAGGGACAGTTTTAGATACGCAGTATTTT. Protein product: CASSWGTGTVLDTQYF. The chain uses TRBV5-4 and TRBJ2-3; 9 positions match TRBD1. In germline, CDR1 is SGHNT, CDR2 YYREEE (reference sequence). This CDR3 spans 16 amino acids. V lost 3 bases, J lost 5 bases, and 10 bases stayed unmatched.